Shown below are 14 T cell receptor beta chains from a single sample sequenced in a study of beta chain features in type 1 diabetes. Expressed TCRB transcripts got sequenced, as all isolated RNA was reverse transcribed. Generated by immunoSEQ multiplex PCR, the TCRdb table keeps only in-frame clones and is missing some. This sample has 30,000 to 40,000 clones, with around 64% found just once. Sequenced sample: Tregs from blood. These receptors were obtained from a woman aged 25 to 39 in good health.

CDR3 sequence (DNA): TGTGCCAGCAGCGACTCCCCGGGAGCCCTTCACTATGGCTACACCTTC. Translating it yields CASSDSPGALHYGYTF. This chain links TRBV9 with TRBJ1-2; D is unclear. The CDR3 is 16 amino acids. The germline V gene encodes CDR1 SGDLS and CDR2 YYNGEE. Trimming removed 3 bases from V and 3 bases from J, with 18 bases in between.

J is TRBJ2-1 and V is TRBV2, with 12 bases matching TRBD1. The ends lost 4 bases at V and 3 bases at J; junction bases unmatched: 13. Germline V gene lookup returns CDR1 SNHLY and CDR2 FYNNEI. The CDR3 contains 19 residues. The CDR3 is CASSGALGQGARRYNEQFF. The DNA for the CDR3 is TGTGCCAGCAGTGGGGCTTTGGGACAGGGGGCGAGACGCTACAATGAGCAGTTCTTC.

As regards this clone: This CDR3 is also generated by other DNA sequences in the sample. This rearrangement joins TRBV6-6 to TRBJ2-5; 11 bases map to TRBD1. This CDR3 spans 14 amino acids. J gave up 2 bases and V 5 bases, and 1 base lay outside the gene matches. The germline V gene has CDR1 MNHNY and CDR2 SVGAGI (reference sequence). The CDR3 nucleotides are TGTGCCAGCAGTCGGGACAGGGGGCAAGAGACCCAGTACTTC. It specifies CASSRDRGQETQYF.

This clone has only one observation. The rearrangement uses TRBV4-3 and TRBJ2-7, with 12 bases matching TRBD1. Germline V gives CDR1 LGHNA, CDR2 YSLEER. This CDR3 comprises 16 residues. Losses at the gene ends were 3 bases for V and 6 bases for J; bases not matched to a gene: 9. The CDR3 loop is CASSQHPGQGAGEQYF. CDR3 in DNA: TGCGCCAGCAGCCAGCACCCGGGACAGGGGGCAGGCGAGCAGTACTTC.

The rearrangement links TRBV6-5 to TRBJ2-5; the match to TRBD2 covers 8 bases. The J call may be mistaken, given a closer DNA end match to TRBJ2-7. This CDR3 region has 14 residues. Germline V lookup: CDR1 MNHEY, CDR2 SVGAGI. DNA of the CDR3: TGTGCCAGCAGGTTAGCGGGGAGCTCCTACGAGCAGTACTTC. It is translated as CASRLAGSSYEQYF.

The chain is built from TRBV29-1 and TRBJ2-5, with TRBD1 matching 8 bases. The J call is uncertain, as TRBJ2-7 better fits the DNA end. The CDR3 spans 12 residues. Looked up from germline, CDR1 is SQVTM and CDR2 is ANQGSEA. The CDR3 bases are TGCAGCGTTCCACAGGGGGGAGACGAGCAGTACTTC. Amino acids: CSVPQGGDEQYF.

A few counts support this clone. CDR3 nucleotides: TGTGCCATCAGTGGCGGGTCCTACGAGCAGTACTTC. Translated: CAISGGSYEQYF. V usage is TRBV10-3 and J usage is TRBJ2-7, with D perhaps matching TRBD2 (5 bases). CDR1 is ENHRY and CDR2 is SYGVKD in the germline V gene. The V and J ends lost 4 bases and 1 base respectively, with 5 bases between them. This CDR3 region has 12 residues.

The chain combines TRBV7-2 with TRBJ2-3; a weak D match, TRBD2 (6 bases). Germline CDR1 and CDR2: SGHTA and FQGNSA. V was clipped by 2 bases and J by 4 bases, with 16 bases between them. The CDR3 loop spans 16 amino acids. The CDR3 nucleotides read TGTGCCAGCAGCTTATTCGTCGGGAGTACCGCAGATACGCAGTATTTT. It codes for CASSLFVGSTADTQYF.

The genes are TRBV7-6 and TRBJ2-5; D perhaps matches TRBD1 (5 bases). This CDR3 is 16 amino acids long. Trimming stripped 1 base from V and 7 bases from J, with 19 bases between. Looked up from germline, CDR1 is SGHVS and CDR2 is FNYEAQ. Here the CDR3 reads CASSLEQAGFSGTQYF. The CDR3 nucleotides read TGTGCCAGCAGCTTAGAACAGGCAGGGTTCTCGGGGACCCAGTACTTC.

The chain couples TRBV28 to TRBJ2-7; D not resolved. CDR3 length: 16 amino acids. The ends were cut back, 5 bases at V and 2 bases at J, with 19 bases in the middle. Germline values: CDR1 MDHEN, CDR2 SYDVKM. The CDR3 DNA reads TGTGCCAGCAGTCCCATTGATTTCCAACTAACCTACGAGCAGTACTTC. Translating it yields CASSPIDFQLTYEQYF. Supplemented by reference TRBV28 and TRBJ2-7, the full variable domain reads DVKVTQSSRYLVKRTGEKVFLECVQDMDHENMFWYRQDPGLGLRLIYFSYDVKMKEKGDIPEGYSVSREKKERFSLILESASTNQTSMYLCASSPIDFQLTYEQYFGPGTRLTVT.

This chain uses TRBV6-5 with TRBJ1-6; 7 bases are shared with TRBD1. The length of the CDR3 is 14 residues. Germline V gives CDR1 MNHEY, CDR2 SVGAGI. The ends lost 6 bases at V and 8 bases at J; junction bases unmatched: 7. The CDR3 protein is CASRKTGTDSPLHF. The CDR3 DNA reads TGTGCCAGCAGGAAGACAGGGACGGATTCACCCCTCCACTTT.

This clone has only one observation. Here the CDR3 reads CASSPPGLYYGYTF. CDR3 coding DNA: TGTGCCAGTAGCCCTCCTGGACTGTACTATGGCTACACCTTC. The chain couples TRBV19 to TRBJ1-2; unclear D gene. Between the trimmed V and J ends, which lost 6 bases and 3 bases, there was a span of 14 bases. The CDR3 is made up of 14 amino acids. CDR1 and CDR2 (germline): LNHDA, SQIVND (reference sequence).

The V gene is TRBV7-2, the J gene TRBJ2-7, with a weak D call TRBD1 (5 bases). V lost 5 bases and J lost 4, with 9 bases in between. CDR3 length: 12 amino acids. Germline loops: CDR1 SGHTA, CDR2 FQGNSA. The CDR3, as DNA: TGTGCCAGCAGCCCGACAGAGTACGAGCAGTACTTC. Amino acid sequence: CASSPTEYEQYF.

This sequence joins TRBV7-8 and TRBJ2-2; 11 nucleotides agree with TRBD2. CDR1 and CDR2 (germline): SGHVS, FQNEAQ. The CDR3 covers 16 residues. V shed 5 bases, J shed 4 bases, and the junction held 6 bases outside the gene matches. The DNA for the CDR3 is TGTGCCAGCAGCGTGAGACTAGCGGGACGCACCGGGGAGCTGTTTTTT. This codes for CASSVRLAGRTGELFF.